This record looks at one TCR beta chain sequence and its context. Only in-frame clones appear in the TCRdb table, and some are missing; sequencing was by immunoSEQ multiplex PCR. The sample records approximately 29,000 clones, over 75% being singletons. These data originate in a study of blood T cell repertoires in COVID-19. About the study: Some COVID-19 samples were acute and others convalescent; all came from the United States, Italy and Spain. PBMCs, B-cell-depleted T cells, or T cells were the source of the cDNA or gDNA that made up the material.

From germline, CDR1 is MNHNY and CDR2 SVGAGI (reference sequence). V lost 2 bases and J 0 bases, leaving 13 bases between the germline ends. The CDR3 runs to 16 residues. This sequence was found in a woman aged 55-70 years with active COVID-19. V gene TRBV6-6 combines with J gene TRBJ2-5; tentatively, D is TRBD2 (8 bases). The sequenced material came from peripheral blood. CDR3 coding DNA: TGTGCCAGCAGTTACGTAGCGGGACAGTACCAAGAGACCCAGTACTTC. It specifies CASSYVAGQYQETQYF.